This T cell receptor beta chain was captured in a study of blood T cell repertoires in COVID-19. Study information: The study drew acute and convalescent COVID-19 samples from the United States, Italy and Spain. PBMCs, B-cell-depleted T cells, or T cells were the source of the cDNA or gDNA that made up the material.

Some clones are missing from TCRdb's copy, which holds only in-frame ones; the method was immunoSEQ multiplex PCR. This table holds roughly 190,000 clones, 65% to 80% found once. The CDR3 spans 12 residues. The germline gives CDR1 LGHDT, CDR2 YNNKEL (reference sequence). The V end was cut by 1 base, the J end by 9 bases, with 4 bases between. Participants came from about two dozen US areas, aged about 18 to 89 years. Participants' own reports of clinical history determined their cohort assignment. The clonotype originates from a woman in her forties or fifties with acute COVID-19. Sequencing was performed on PBMCs or T cells enriched from blood (not recorded which). The rearrangement uses TRBV3-1 (or the pseudogene TRBV3-2) and TRBJ1-6; D call uncertain. The CDR3 sequence is CASSQVSSPLHF. The CDR3 DNA reads TGTGCCAGCAGCCAAGTCAGTTCACCCCTCCACTTT.